This T cell receptor (beta chain) comes out of a study of early T cells in non-severe SARS-CoV-2 infection. Whole-study context: Unsorted whole blood bulk RNA was sequenced, with unpaired chains.

Study-level results: Lookups in VDJdb leaned toward anti-spike CD8 responses and missed private and CD4 specificities.

Points on this clonotype: Its specificity is not known.

The CDR3 totals 14 residues. V shed 5 bases and J shed 0 bases, with 10 bases lying between them. Germline V gives CDR1 SEHNR, CDR2 FQNEAQ (reference sequence). cDNA molecules, individually, were tagged with unique molecular identifiers. A single record per CDR3 protein comes from TCRdb applying MiXCR to the 5' RACE reads. The sample holds 40,000 to 55,000 distinct CDR3 sequences, around 4.1% seen once. The sequence was collected from an adult who was a healthcare worker with PCR-confirmed SARS-CoV-2 infection or an uninfected control (not recorded which). This chain uses TRBV7-9 with TRBJ2-5; D gene ambiguous. The material sequenced was whole blood. The CDR3 nucleotides read TGTGCCAGCAGCCCACTCCGGGACCAAGAGACCCAGTACTTC. Protein: CASSPLRDQETQYF.